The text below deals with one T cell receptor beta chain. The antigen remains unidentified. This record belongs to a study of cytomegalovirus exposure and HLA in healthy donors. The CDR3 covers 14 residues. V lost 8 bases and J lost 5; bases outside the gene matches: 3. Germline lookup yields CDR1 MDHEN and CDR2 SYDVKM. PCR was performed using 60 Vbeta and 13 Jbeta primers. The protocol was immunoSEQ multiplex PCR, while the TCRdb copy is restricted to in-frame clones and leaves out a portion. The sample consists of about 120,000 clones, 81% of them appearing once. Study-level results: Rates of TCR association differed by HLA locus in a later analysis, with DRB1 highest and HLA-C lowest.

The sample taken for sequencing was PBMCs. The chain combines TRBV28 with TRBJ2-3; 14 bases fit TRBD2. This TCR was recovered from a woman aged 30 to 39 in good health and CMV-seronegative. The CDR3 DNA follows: TGTGCCAGCGGGACTAGCGGGAGTGGAGATACGCAGTATTTT. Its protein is CASGTSGSGDTQYF.